The T cell receptor beta chain described here comes from a study of blood T cell repertoires in COVID-19. Whole-study context: COVID-19 samples from acute and convalescent phases originated in the United States, Italy and Spain. Sample material is recorded as cDNA or gDNA derived from T cells, B-cell-depleted T cells, or PBMCs.

Authors' methods: Reference gene primer amplification gave nucleated cell count estimates. Sequencing used immunoSEQ multiplex PCR; TCRdb keeps in-frame clones, though not all of them. Clonal size and the V and J genes are those of that table, whereas D and trimming came from the DNA. Of some 200,000 clones in the sample, 75% to 85% were seen once. The germline V gene has CDR1 SNHLY and CDR2 FYNNEI. Trimming pared 6 bases from V and 0 bases from J, leaving 22 bases between. The CDR3 is 18 residues long. This clone came up a few times. Patients in Seattle were enrolled during active infection, then followed longitudinally.

The sample comprised peripheral blood. The TCR was taken from a woman aged 70-85 years with COVID-19, enrolled during active disease. The chain carries TRBV2 and TRBJ2-3, with D perhaps TRBD2 (6 bases). The CDR3 bases are TGTGCCAGCAGAAAACGGTTGAGGGGAGGAATAAGCACAGATACGCAGTATTTT. Amino acids: CASRKRLRGGISTDTQYF. The whole variable domain, filled in from reference TRBV2 and TRBJ2-3, reads EPEVTQTPSHQVTQMGQEVILRCVPISNHLYFYWYRQILGQKVEFLVSFYNNEISEKSEIFDDQFSVERPDGSNFTLKIRSTKLEDSAMYFCASRKRLRGGISTDTQYFGPGTRLTVL.